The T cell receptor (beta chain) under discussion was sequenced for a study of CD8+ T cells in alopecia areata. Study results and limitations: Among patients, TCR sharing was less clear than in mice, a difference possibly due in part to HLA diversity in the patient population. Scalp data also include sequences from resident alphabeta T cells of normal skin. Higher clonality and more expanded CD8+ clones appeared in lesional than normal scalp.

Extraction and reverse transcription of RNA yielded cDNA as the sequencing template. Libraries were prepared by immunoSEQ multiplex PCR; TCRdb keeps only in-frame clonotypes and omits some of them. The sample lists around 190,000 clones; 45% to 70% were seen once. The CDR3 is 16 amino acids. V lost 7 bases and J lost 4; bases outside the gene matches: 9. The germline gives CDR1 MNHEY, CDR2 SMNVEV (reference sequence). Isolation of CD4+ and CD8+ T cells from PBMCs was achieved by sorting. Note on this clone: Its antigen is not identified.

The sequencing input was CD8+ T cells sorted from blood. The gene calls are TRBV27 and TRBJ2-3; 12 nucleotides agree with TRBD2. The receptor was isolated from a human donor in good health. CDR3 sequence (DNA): TGTGCCAGCAACTTACTAGCGGGGGGACTCTCAGATACGCAGTATTTT. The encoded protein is CASNLLAGGLSDTQYF.